The 20 T cell receptor beta chains given below trace back to one sample, sequenced in a study of T cell responses to AZD1222 COVID-19 vaccine. The repertoire was sequenced with immunoSEQ multiplex PCR; TCRdb's copy has only in-frame clones and lacks some. Among about 55,000 clones listed, 80% were seen once. The sample was peripheral blood, taken 28 days after the second AZD1222 dose. The source of these receptors is an adult who received the AZD1222 COVID-19 vaccine.

V is TRBV28 and J is TRBJ2-1, with D unclear. Germline-derived CDR1 and CDR2 are MDHEN and SYDVKM. The CDR3 is 11 residues long. V was cut by 5 bases and J by 7 bases, with 6 bases left in between. CDR3 DNA: TGTGCCAGCAGTAACTTTAATGAGCAGTTCTTC. Encoded protein: CASSNFNEQFF.

This clone appeared once. This sample also contains other DNA sequences that code for the same CDR3. V usage is TRBV5-1 and J usage is TRBJ1-4; tentative D call: TRBD1 (5 bases). Between the trimmed V and J ends, which lost 4 bases and 6 bases, there was a span of 13 bases. There are 14 residues in the CDR3. Germline V gene sequence: CDR1 SGHRS, CDR2 YFSETQ. The DNA of the CDR3 is TGCGCCAGCAGCCGTCAGGGAGGGGATGAAAAACTGTTTTTT. It specifies CASSRQGGDEKLFF.

This sequence joins TRBV9 and TRBJ1-2, with D uncertain. Germline-derived CDR1 and CDR2 are SGDLS and YYNGEE. This CDR3 region has 15 residues. V lost 0 bases, J lost 0 bases, and 9 bases lay in between. The CDR3 DNA sequence: TGTGCCAGCAGCGTAGGATACAGCTCTAACTATGGCTACACCTTC. Protein sequence: CASSVGYSSNYGYTF.

The DNA of the CDR3 is TGCGCCAGCAGTAGCGGGGGGAACACCGGGGAGCTGTTTTTT. It yields the protein CASSSGGNTGELFF. The rearrangement joins TRBV10-1 to TRBJ2-2; 8 bases are a match to TRBD2. The CDR3 consists of 14 residues. The J segment lost 1 base and the V segment lost 5 bases, leaving 0 bases of the junction unmatched. Germline lookup yields CDR1 WNHNN and CDR2 SYGVQD (reference sequence).

Only a few counts were recorded for this clone. Other DNA sequences in the sample encode the same CDR3. The J gene is TRBJ1-3, the V gene TRBV6-5; no reliable D call. Germline V CDR1 and CDR2: MNHEY, SVGAGI. The CDR3 extends over 15 amino acids. Trimming took 0 bases from V and 7 from J, leaving 13 bases between them. This CDR3 is CASSYSRATGNTIYF. The CDR3 bases are TGTGCCAGCAGTTACTCGAGAGCTACGGGCAACACCATATATTTT.

This clone was seen only a few times. The rearrangement uses TRBV5-1 and TRBJ2-7; 7 positions agree with TRBD2. The CDR3 extends over 16 amino acids. V shed 4 bases, J shed 2 bases, and the junction held 12 bases outside the gene matches. Germline V gene data show CDR1 as SGHRS and CDR2 as YFSETQ. DNA for the CDR3: TGCGCCAGCAGCCCTCGAGCAGCGGGACGAACCTACGAGCAGTACTTC. This translates into CASSPRAAGRTYEQYF.

This chain joins TRBV9 and TRBJ2-5; the D is unclear. The germline V gene has CDR1 SGDLS and CDR2 YYNGEE. There are 14 residues in the CDR3. Trimming took 0 bases from V and 3 from J, leaving 9 bases between them. CDR3 DNA: TGTGCCAGCAGCGTAGATGGCAGGAAAGAGACCCAGTACTTC. Its translation is CASSVDGRKETQYF.

This clone was seen a handful of times. The chain carries TRBV11-2 and TRBJ1-4, with D unclear. From germline, CDR1 is SGHAT and CDR2 FQNNGV. V was clipped by 3 bases and J by 0 bases, with 5 bases between them. The CDR3 loop spans 14 amino acids. In DNA form, the CDR3 reads TGTGCCAGCAGCTTTTGGGCAACTAATGAAAAACTGTTTTTT. Amino acids: CASSFWATNEKLFF.

This chain uses TRBV6-5 with TRBJ2-2; D unclear. CDR1 MNHEY and CDR2 SVGAGI come from the germline V gene. Trimming stripped 7 bases from V and 4 bases from J, with 10 bases between. This CDR3 is 13 amino acids long. In DNA form, the CDR3 reads TGTGCCAGCAAGCTCCTCACCACCGGGGAGCTGTTTTTT. Its protein product is CASKLLTTGELFF.

V usage is TRBV6-2 or TRBV6-3 and J usage is TRBJ2-5; no firm D call. V was trimmed by 0 bases and J by 4 bases, leaving 3 bases between them. The CDR3 extends over 12 amino acids. CDR1 MNHEY and CDR2 SVGEGT come from the germline V gene. CDR3 residues: CASSYSRETQYF. The CDR3 region has the DNA TGTGCCAGCAGTTACTCGAGAGAGACCCAGTACTTC.

This clone was recorded once. This chain joins TRBV27 and TRBJ1-2; the D gene is possibly TRBD1 (5 bases). CDR3 length: 15 amino acids. The germline gives CDR1 MNHEY, CDR2 SMNVEV (reference sequence). V dropped 8 bases and J dropped 8 bases, with 24 bases sitting between them. In DNA, the CDR3 is TGTGCCAGCGCGCCTAGCCGGGTTGCGGGGGAGGGCTACACCTTC. Its protein product is CASAPSRVAGEGYTF.

The chain joins TRBV4-2 to TRBJ2-5; TRBD2 aligns across 13 bases. Per germline, CDR1 LGHNA and CDR2 YNFKEQ. The trim removed 1 base at V and 3 bases at J, leaving 8 bases unmatched. This CDR3 is 18 amino acids long. CDR3 bases: TGTGCCAGCAGCCAAGGGCCTAGGACTAGCGGGGGAGAAGAGACCCAGTACTTC. Encoded protein: CASSQGPRTSGGEETQYF.

This clone was observed a handful of times. The chain uses TRBV19 and TRBJ2-1, with a tentative D call TRBD2 (5 bases). Germline V gene lookup returns CDR1 LNHDA and CDR2 SQIVND (reference sequence). V was cut by 1 base and J by 0 bases, with 7 bases left in between. CDR3 length equals 15 residues. The CDR3 DNA follows: TGTGCCAGTAGTATAGCGGGGAGCTCCTACAATGAGCAGTTCTTC. This sequence encodes CASSIAGSSYNEQFF.

This clone was picked up a small number of times. V is TRBV11-2 and J is TRBJ2-1, with D perhaps matching TRBD1 (6 bases). The germline V and J ends were trimmed by 4 bases and 7 bases, with 14 bases remaining between them. Germline V gene lookup returns CDR1 SGHAT and CDR2 FQNNGV. The CDR3 is 14 residues long. DNA for the CDR3: TGTGCCAGCAGCTCCATAGGGGGTTGGAATGAGCAGTTCTTC. The encoded protein is CASSSIGGWNEQFF.

In this sample, this clone turned up once. J is TRBJ2-2 and V is TRBV9; 10 bases are a match to TRBD2. V lost 7 bases to trimming and J lost 2 bases; unmatched junction nucleotides: 8. The CDR3 is 16 residues long. Looked up from germline, CDR1 is SGDLS and CDR2 is YYNGEE. The CDR3 sequence: CASQASGSVNTGELFF. CDR3 coding DNA: TGTGCCAGCCAGGCTAGCGGGAGTGTAAACACCGGGGAGCTGTTTTTT.

The chain has TRBV2 and TRBJ2-2; 12 nucleotides line up with TRBD2. Trimming removed 5 bases from V and 6 bases from J; junction bases left unmatched: 7. CDR1 is SNHLY, CDR2 FYNNEI, per germline. The CDR3 runs to 16 residues. This chain's CDR3 is CASSKRLAGESGELFF. DNA for the CDR3: TGTGCCAGCAGTAAGAGACTAGCGGGAGAATCCGGGGAGCTGTTTTTT.

The chain is built from TRBV27 and TRBJ1-1; the match to TRBD1 covers 9 bases. The CDR3 covers 18 residues. The V gene end was trimmed by 5 bases and the J gene end by 0 bases; junction bases not matched to a gene: 13. Germline V gives CDR1 MNHEY, CDR2 SMNVEV (reference sequence). The CDR3 reads CASSPGTGTEEMNTEAFF. Here the CDR3 DNA reads TGTGCCAGCAGTCCTGGGACAGGGACCGAAGAGATGAACACTGAAGCTTTCTTT.

The chain combines TRBV16 with TRBJ1-1, with D tentatively TRBD1 (6 bases). The germline V and J ends were trimmed by 1 base and 1 base, with 7 bases remaining between them. Germline CDR1 and CDR2: KGHSY and FQNENV. The CDR3 sequence is 14 residues long. CDR3 DNA: TGTGCCAGCAGCCAATTACAGGGGAACACTGAAGCTTTCTTT. Its translation: CASSQLQGNTEAFF.

In its sample, this clone was seen once. The V and J genes are TRBV15 and TRBJ1-5, with 7 bases lining up with TRBD1. The CDR3 spans 14 residues. V was clipped by 7 bases and J by 2 bases; unmatched bases: 5. The V gene's germline CDR1 is LNHNV and CDR2 YYDKDF (reference sequence). The CDR3 sequence is CATKTGRGNQPQHF. CDR3 coding DNA: TGTGCCACCAAGACAGGGAGGGGCAATCAGCCCCAGCATTTT.

The chain couples TRBV5-1 to TRBJ1-2; D call uncertain. Trimming took 0 bases from V and 6 from J, leaving 12 bases between them. CDR1 SGHRS and CDR2 YFSETQ come from the germline V gene. This CDR3 has 14 residues. CDR3 nucleotide sequence: TGCGCCAGCAGCTTGGCGGGAGTGGGCGATGGCTACACCTTC. The encoded protein is CASSLAGVGDGYTF.